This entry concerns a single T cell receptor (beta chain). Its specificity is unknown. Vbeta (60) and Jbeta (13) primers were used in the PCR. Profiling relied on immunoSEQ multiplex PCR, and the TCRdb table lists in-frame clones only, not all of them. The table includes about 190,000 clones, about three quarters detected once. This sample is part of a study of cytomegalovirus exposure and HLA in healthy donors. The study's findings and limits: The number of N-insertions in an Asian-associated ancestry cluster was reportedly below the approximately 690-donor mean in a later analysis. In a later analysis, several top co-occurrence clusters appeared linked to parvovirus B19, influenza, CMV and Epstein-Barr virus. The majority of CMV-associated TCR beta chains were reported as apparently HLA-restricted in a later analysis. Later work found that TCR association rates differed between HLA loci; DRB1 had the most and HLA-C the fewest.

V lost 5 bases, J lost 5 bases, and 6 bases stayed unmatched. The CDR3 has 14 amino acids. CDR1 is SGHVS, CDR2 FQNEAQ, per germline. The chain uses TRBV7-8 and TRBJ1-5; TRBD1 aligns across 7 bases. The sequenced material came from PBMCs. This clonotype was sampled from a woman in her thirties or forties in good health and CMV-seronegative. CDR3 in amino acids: CASSHAGGDQPQHF. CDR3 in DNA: TGTGCCAGCAGCCACGCAGGGGGTGATCAGCCCCAGCATTTT. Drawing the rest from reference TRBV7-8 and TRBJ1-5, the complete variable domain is GAGVSQSPRYKVAKRGQDVALRCDPISGHVSLFWYQQALGQGPEFLTYFQNEAQLDKSGLPSDRFFAERPEGSVSTLKIQRTQQEDSAVYLCASSHAGGDQPQHFGDGTRLSIL.